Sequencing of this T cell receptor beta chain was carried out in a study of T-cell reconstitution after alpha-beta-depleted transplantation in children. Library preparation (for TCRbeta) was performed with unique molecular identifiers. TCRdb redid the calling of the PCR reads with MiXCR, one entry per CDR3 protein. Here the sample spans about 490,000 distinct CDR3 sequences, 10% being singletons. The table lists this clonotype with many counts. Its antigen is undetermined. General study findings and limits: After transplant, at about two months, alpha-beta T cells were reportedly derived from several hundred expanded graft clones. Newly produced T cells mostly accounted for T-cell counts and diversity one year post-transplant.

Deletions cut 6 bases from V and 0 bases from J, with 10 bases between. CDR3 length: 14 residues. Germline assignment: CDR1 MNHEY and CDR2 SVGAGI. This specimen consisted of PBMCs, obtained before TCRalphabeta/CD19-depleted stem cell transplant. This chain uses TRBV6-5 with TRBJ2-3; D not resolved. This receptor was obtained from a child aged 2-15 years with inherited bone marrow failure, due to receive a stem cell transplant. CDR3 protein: CASSDSRSTDTQYF. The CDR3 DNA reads TGTGCCAGCAGCGACTCCCGTAGCACAGATACGCAGTATTTT.